This TCR beta chain was sequenced during a study of CXCR3-negative and CXCR3-positive naive CD8 T cells. General study points: For naive cells, CXCR3-negative and CXCR3-positive subsets had similar TRBV-TRBJ usage; for memory cells, usage differed. Against CXCR3-negative naive cells, CXCR3-positive naive cells showed more hydrophobic TRB CDR3s. The level of CXCR3 expression partially decreased after cryopreservation; the majority of assays used fresh PBMCs.

CDR3 length: 12 amino acids. Germline V gene lookup returns CDR1 SQVTM and CDR2 ANQGSEA. Those CD8+ T cells considered naive were CD45RO-CCR7+CD27+CD95-. Concerning this clonotype itself: Its target is not known.

UMI-labeled TRB cDNA libraries were prepared by 5' RACE. One entry per CDR3 protein, without DNA, is what TCRdb gives after re-calling the 5' RACE reads. The table gives 120,000 to 150,000 distinct CDR3 sequences; the top ten clones make up about 0.28% of it. The rearrangement joins TRBV29-1 to TRBJ2-3; as DNA is missing, the TRBD2 call by TCRdb cannot be tested. The sample comprised naive CXCR3+ CD8+ T cells from blood. Subset meaning: CD45RO-CCR7+CD27+CD95- naive CD8+ T cells expressing CXCR3 (TNR3+). This clonotype was sampled from a human donor in good health. Some clones in this sample may be carry-over from other donors' samples. CDR3 sequence reads: CSVLEGPDTQYF.